This T cell receptor beta chain was found in a study of blood T cell repertoires in COVID-19. Study at large: Donors in the United States, Italy and Spain gave samples during acute or convalescent COVID-19. The cDNA or gDNA used as material had been derived from T cells, B-cell-depleted T cells, or PBMCs.

Source study methods: Using reference gene primer amplification, nucleated cell counts were estimated. Using immunoSEQ multiplex PCR, the repertoire was profiled, and TCRdb retains in-frame clones only, with some absent. Clone size and the V and J calls come from that table; the DNA yielded D and trimming. This table has over 150,000 clones, 84% appearing once. Germline lookup yields CDR1 SNHLY and CDR2 FYNNEI. Trimming pared 5 bases from V and 1 base from J, leaving 11 bases between. The CDR3 contains 14 residues. This clonotype was sampled from a man younger than 30 with active or convalescent COVID-19. Sequenced material: peripheral blood. The chain is built from TRBV2 and TRBJ1-1, with D possibly matching TRBD1 (6 bases). The CDR3 DNA reads TGTGCCAGCAGTTATACACAGGGGAACACTGAAGCTTTCTTT. Its translation: CASSYTQGNTEAFF.